A selection of T cell receptor beta chains follows, all from one sample in a study of control samples from healthy donors and cancer patients. The protocol was immunoSEQ multiplex PCR, while the TCRdb copy is restricted to in-frame clones and leaves out a portion. The table records 150,000 or so clones, roughly 95% of them present only once. The sample consisted of blood. These TCRs come from a woman aged 55-75 years in good health. Both conserved end residues are part of each CDR3. The D gene is left open where the match is weak. The size entry is marked missing in some rows and otherwise reads once, few, many or a size class.

d_call: TRBD1; v_call: TRBV7-8; j_call: TRBJ1-5; clone_size: .; cdr3_aa: CVSSPGTGSVYSNQPQHF; cdr3_nt: TGTGTCAGCAGTCCCGGGACAGGAAGCGTTTATAGCAATCAGCCCCAGCATTTT
d_call: .; v_call: TRBV19; j_call: TRBJ1-5; clone_size: .; cdr3_aa: CASSIAGNQPQHF; cdr3_nt: TGTGCCAGTAGTATAGCGGGGAATCAGCCCCAGCATTTT
d_call: .; v_call: TRBV5-1; j_call: TRBJ2-3; clone_size: .; cdr3_aa: CASSHSGPKQYF; cdr3_nt: TGCGCCAGCAGCCACTCCGGGCCGAAGCAGTATTTT
d_call: TRBD1; v_call: TRBV18; j_call: TRBJ1-2; clone_size: .; cdr3_aa: CASSPKQGVMYVAGYTF; cdr3_nt: TGTGCCAGCTCACCAAAACAGGGGGTGATGTATGTAGCTGGCTACACCTTC
d_call: .; v_call: TRBV18; j_call: TRBJ1-1; clone_size: .; cdr3_aa: CASSPGGRGTEAFF; cdr3_nt: TGTGCCAGCTCACCAGGGGGGAGGGGGACTGAAGCTTTCTTT
d_call: TRBD1; v_call: TRBV4-1; j_call: TRBJ1-4; clone_size: .; cdr3_aa: CASSQPTQGARNEKLFF; cdr3_nt: TGCGCCAGCAGCCAACCAACACAGGGGGCTCGTAATGAAAAACTGTTTTTT
d_call: TRBD1; v_call: TRBV19; j_call: TRBJ2-2; clone_size: .; cdr3_aa: CASSTGTGREDGELFF; cdr3_nt: TGTGCCAGTAGCACCGGGACAGGGAGAGAAGACGGGGAGCTGTTTTTT
d_call: .; v_call: TRBV6-6; j_call: TRBJ1-4; clone_size: .; cdr3_aa: CASSYSRGSEKLFF; cdr3_nt: TGTGCCAGCAGTTACTCCCGGGGCAGCGAAAAACTGTTTTTT
d_call: .; v_call: TRBV9; j_call: TRBJ2-7; clone_size: once; cdr3_aa: CASSVAHDEQYF; cdr3_nt: TGTGCCAGCAGCGTAGCGCACGACGAGCAGTACTTC
d_call: .; v_call: TRBV18; j_call: TRBJ1-1; clone_size: .; cdr3_aa: CASSPPFRETEAFF; cdr3_nt: TGTGCCAGCTCACCACCGTTTCGAGAAACTGAAGCTTTCTTT
d_call: .; v_call: TRBV7-3; j_call: TRBJ1-1; clone_size: .; cdr3_aa: CASSRDGRGEEAFF; cdr3_nt: TGTGCCAGCAGCCGGGACGGGAGAGGGGAGGAAGCTTTCTTT
d_call: TRBD1; v_call: TRBV19; j_call: TRBJ1-1; clone_size: .; cdr3_aa: CASSIDARGRGLNTEAFF; cdr3_nt: TGTGCCAGTAGTATAGATGCAAGGGGGCGCGGACTGAACACTGAAGCTTTCTTT
d_call: .; v_call: TRBV29-1; j_call: TRBJ1-2; clone_size: once; cdr3_aa: CSVDEYSYGYTF; cdr3_nt: TGCAGCGTTGATGAGTACAGCTATGGCTACACCTTC
d_call: .; v_call: TRBV13; j_call: TRBJ1-1; clone_size: once; cdr3_aa: CASSSRAMEAFF; cdr3_nt: TGTGCCAGCAGCTCCAGGGCGATGGAAGCTTTCTTT
d_call: .; v_call: TRBV10-1; j_call: TRBJ2-5; clone_size: .; cdr3_aa: CASSESGTETQYF; cdr3_nt: TGCGCCAGCAGTGAGTCGGGGACGGAGACCCAGTACTTC
d_call: .; v_call: TRBV7-9; j_call: TRBJ1-1; clone_size: .; cdr3_aa: CASSPSDRMAFF; cdr3_nt: TGTGCCAGCAGCCCTTCGGACAGAATGGCTTTCTTT
d_call: .; v_call: TRBV6-2/TRBV6-3; j_call: TRBJ1-6; clone_size: .; cdr3_aa: CASSEGHPGSPLHF; cdr3_nt: TGTGCCAGCAGCGAGGGACATCCGGGTTCACCCCTCCACTTT
d_call: TRBD2; v_call: TRBV10-3; j_call: TRBJ2-1; clone_size: once; cdr3_aa: CAIGASSGGGNEQFF; cdr3_nt: TGTGCCATCGGCGCCTCTAGCGGGGGGGGCAATGAGCAGTTCTTC
d_call: TRBD1; v_call: TRBV6-5; j_call: TRBJ1-2; clone_size: .; cdr3_aa: CAIKKGAAGYGYTF; cdr3_nt: TGTGCCATCAAGAAGGGGGCGGCGGGCTATGGCTACACCTTC
d_call: .; v_call: TRBV3-1/TRBV3-2; j_call: TRBJ2-2; clone_size: .; cdr3_aa: CASSQVRTGELFF; cdr3_nt: TGTGCCAGCAGCCAAGTTAGGACCGGGGAGCTGTTTTTT
d_call: .; v_call: TRBV5-5; j_call: TRBJ1-1; clone_size: .; cdr3_aa: CASSLIPQNTEAFF; cdr3_nt: TGTGCCAGCAGCTTGATTCCCCAGAACACTGAAGCTTTCTTT
d_call: .; v_call: TRBV4-3; j_call: TRBJ2-6; clone_size: .; cdr3_aa: CASSQDTGSGANVLTF; cdr3_nt: TGCGCCAGCAGCCAAGATACAGGCTCTGGGGCCAACGTCCTGACTTTC
d_call: TRBD1; v_call: TRBV7-8; j_call: TRBJ1-2; clone_size: .; cdr3_aa: CASSYYRGKAMGYTF; cdr3_nt: TGTGCCAGCAGTTACTACAGGGGGAAGGCTATGGGCTACACCTTC
d_call: .; v_call: TRBV7-3; j_call: TRBJ2-6; clone_size: .; cdr3_aa: CASSLTGSGANVLTF; cdr3_nt: TGTGCCAGCAGCCTGACGGGTTCTGGGGCCAACGTCCTGACTTTC
d_call: TRBD1; v_call: TRBV10-3; j_call: TRBJ1-2; clone_size: once; cdr3_aa: CAIRGQGYGYTF; cdr3_nt: TGTGCCATCAGAGGACAGGGCTATGGCTACACCTTC
d_call: .; v_call: TRBV4-3; j_call: TRBJ1-1; clone_size: once; cdr3_aa: CASSPGNTEAFF; cdr3_nt: TGCGCCAGCAGCCCGGGTAACACTGAAGCTTTCTTT
d_call: .; v_call: TRBV9; j_call: TRBJ2-7; clone_size: .; cdr3_aa: CASSVATGVHEQYF; cdr3_nt: TGTGCCAGCAGCGTAGCTACCGGAGTGCACGAGCAGTACTTC
d_call: .; v_call: TRBV9; j_call: TRBJ1-3; clone_size: .; cdr3_aa: CASRLGDTIYF; cdr3_nt: TGTGCCAGCCGATTGGGGGACACCATATATTTT
d_call: TRBD1; v_call: TRBV7-9; j_call: TRBJ1-1; clone_size: .; cdr3_aa: CASSPPTGTTEAFF; cdr3_nt: TGTGCCAGCAGCCCGCCGACAGGGACCACTGAAGCTTTCTTT
d_call: .; v_call: TRBV5-1; j_call: TRBJ2-3; clone_size: .; cdr3_aa: CASSQQGPLSTDTQYF; cdr3_nt: TGCGCCAGCAGCCAACAGGGACCTCTTAGCACAGATACGCAGTATTTT
d_call: TRBD1; v_call: TRBV9; j_call: TRBJ2-3; clone_size: .; cdr3_aa: CASSATGTARVRDTQYF; cdr3_nt: TGTGCCAGCAGCGCTACTGGGACAGCCCGGGTGAGAGATACGCAGTATTTT
d_call: TRBD1; v_call: TRBV10-3; j_call: TRBJ1-5; clone_size: .; cdr3_aa: CATSIRAQGVNQPQHF; cdr3_nt: TGTGCCACCAGCATCCGAGCGCAGGGGGTAAATCAGCCCCAGCATTTT
d_call: .; v_call: TRBV7-2; j_call: TRBJ1-5; clone_size: .; cdr3_aa: CASSAHREDQPQHF; cdr3_nt: TGTGCCAGCAGCGCCCACAGGGAAGATCAGCCCCAGCATTTT
d_call: .; v_call: TRBV12-3/TRBV12-4; j_call: TRBJ2-5; clone_size: .; cdr3_aa: CATRAEETQYF; cdr3_nt: TGTGCCACCAGGGCCGAAGAGACCCAGTACTTC
d_call: TRBD1; v_call: TRBV4-3; j_call: TRBJ1-1; clone_size: .; cdr3_aa: CASSPGQGITEAFF; cdr3_nt: TGCGCCAGCAGCCCTGGACAGGGGATCACTGAAGCTTTCTTT
d_call: .; v_call: TRBV15; j_call: TRBJ1-1; clone_size: .; cdr3_aa: CATSRDDGYTEAFF; cdr3_nt: TGTGCCACCAGCAGAGATGACGGGTACACTGAAGCTTTCTTT
d_call: .; v_call: TRBV24-1; j_call: TRBJ1-5; clone_size: .; cdr3_aa: CATSERVHSNQPQHF; cdr3_nt: TGTGCCACCAGTGAGCGGGTTCATAGCAATCAGCCCCAGCATTTT
d_call: .; v_call: TRBV19; j_call: TRBJ1-1; clone_size: .; cdr3_aa: CATALGGGSKAFF; cdr3_nt: TGTGCCACCGCCCTTGGTGGGGGCTCGAAAGCTTTCTTT
d_call: TRBD2; v_call: TRBV5-8; j_call: TRBJ2-2; clone_size: .; cdr3_aa: CASSYTGTSGNTGELFF; cdr3_nt: TGTGCCAGCAGTTATACCGGGACTAGCGGGAACACCGGGGAGCTGTTTTTT
d_call: .; v_call: TRBV19; j_call: TRBJ2-2; clone_size: .; cdr3_aa: CASSLSTGELFF; cdr3_nt: TGTGCCAGTAGCCTTAGCACCGGGGAGCTGTTTTTT
d_call: .; v_call: TRBV6-4; j_call: TRBJ1-5; clone_size: .; cdr3_aa: CASSVEKGGTPQHF; cdr3_nt: TGTGCCAGCAGTGTGGAGAAGGGAGGAACGCCCCAGCATTTT
d_call: .; v_call: TRBV4-3; j_call: TRBJ2-2; clone_size: .; cdr3_aa: CASSQEWGPGELFF; cdr3_nt: TGCGCCAGCAGCCAAGAATGGGGGCCCGGGGAGCTGTTTTTT
d_call: .; v_call: TRBV6-5; j_call: TRBJ1-2; clone_size: .; cdr3_aa: CASSYSMGFGYTF; cdr3_nt: TGTGCCAGCAGTTACTCGATGGGTTTCGGCTACACCTTC
d_call: .; v_call: TRBV4-1; j_call: TRBJ1-4; clone_size: .; cdr3_aa: CASSPMRQAIGLGEKLFF; cdr3_nt: TGCGCCAGCAGCCCCATGAGGCAGGCAATCGGTCTCGGAGAAAAACTGTTTTTT
d_call: TRBD1; v_call: TRBV7-2; j_call: TRBJ1-5; clone_size: once; cdr3_aa: CASTLRQGTYGNQPQHF; cdr3_nt: TGTGCCAGCACCCTACGACAGGGGACTTATGGCAATCAGCCCCAGCATTTT
d_call: TRBD1; v_call: TRBV7-2; j_call: TRBJ1-1; clone_size: .; cdr3_aa: CASSQGTVEAFF; cdr3_nt: TGTGCCAGCAGCCAAGGGACAGTTGAAGCTTTCTTT